The rows below give T cell receptor beta chains drawn from one sample of a study of control samples from healthy donors and cancer patients. Repertoires were generated with immunoSEQ multiplex PCR, while TCRdb's copy carries only in-frame clones and drops some. The sample contains 100,000 to 150,000 clones, about nine tenths of which appear only once. The sequenced sample consisted of blood. These TCRs come from a man between 35 and 55 years old in good health. Each CDR3 is given with its conserved first and last residue. The order of the fields is CDR3 protein, CDR3 DNA, V gene, J gene, clone size, D gene. The D gene is left open where the match is weak. Clone size, where shown, is once, few, many, or a class for clones that have expanded.

CDR3: CAWTAGPNQPQHF
DNA: TGTGCCTGGACAGCAGGGCCCAATCAGCCCCAGCATTTT
V: TRBV30
J: TRBJ1-5
size: NA
D: NA

CDR3: CATQASGANVLTF
DNA: TGTGCCACTCAGGCATCCGGGGCCAACGTCCTGACTTTC
V: TRBV6-5
J: TRBJ2-6
size: few
D: NA

CDR3: CASSLGTGGGSTEAFF
DNA: TGTGCCAGCAGCTTAGGGACAGGGGGCGGGAGCACTGAAGCTTTCTTT
V: TRBV7-9
J: TRBJ1-1
size: NA
D: TRBD1

CDR3: CASSPRTGNYGYTF
DNA: TGTGCCAGCTCACCACGGACAGGGAACTATGGCTACACCTTC
V: TRBV18
J: TRBJ1-2
size: NA
D: TRBD1

CDR3: CASSRRAPQGDRGEQFF
DNA: TGCGCCAGCAGCCGAAGGGCCCCCCAAGGTGATAGGGGTGAGCAGTTCTTC
V: TRBV4-1
J: TRBJ2-1
size: NA
D: NA

CDR3: CASSLSCDTSYEQYF
DNA: TGTGCCAGCAGTTTATCGTGCGACACCTCCTACGAGCAGTACTTC
V: TRBV27
J: TRBJ2-7
size: NA
D: NA

CDR3: CASGDRVQETQYF
DNA: TGTGCCAGCGGAGACAGGGTCCAAGAGACCCAGTACTTC
V: TRBV7-9
J: TRBJ2-5
size: NA
D: TRBD1

CDR3: CASSARWGDEAFF
DNA: TGTGCCAGCAGTGCCCGGTGGGGCGATGAAGCTTTCTTT
V: TRBV12-3/TRBV12-4
J: TRBJ1-1
size: once
D: NA

CDR3: CASSEGTGGNQPQHF
DNA: TGTGCCAGCAGTGAGGGGACAGGGGGCAATCAGCCCCAGCATTTT
V: TRBV2
J: TRBJ1-5
size: NA
D: TRBD1

CDR3: CASSQDPGDSKNIQYF
DNA: TGCGCCAGCAGCCAAGATCCGGGGGATTCCAAAAACATTCAGTACTTC
V: TRBV4-1
J: TRBJ2-4
size: NA
D: NA

CDR3: CATSRQGSYNSPLHF
DNA: TGTGCCACCAGCAGACAGGGATCATATAATTCACCCCTCCACTTT
V: TRBV15
J: TRBJ1-6
size: once
D: NA

CDR3: CASSLDLVTGNTIYF
DNA: TGCGCCAGCAGCTTGGACCTTGTAACTGGAAACACCATATATTTT
V: TRBV5-1
J: TRBJ1-3
size: NA
D: NA

CDR3: CASSQEPPGPDQYEQYF
DNA: TGCGCCAGCAGCCAAGAGCCCCCCGGGCCTGACCAATACGAGCAGTACTTC
V: TRBV4-1
J: TRBJ2-7
size: NA
D: NA

CDR3: CASSLPSQRGGYEQYF
DNA: TGTGCCAGCAGCTTACCTTCACAGCGGGGGGGCTACGAGCAGTACTTC
V: TRBV7-8
J: TRBJ2-7
size: NA
D: TRBD2

CDR3: CASSHEGYRERGEKLFF
DNA: TGCGCCAGCAGCCACGAAGGGTACAGGGAGCGAGGGGAAAAACTGTTTTTT
V: TRBV4-3
J: TRBJ1-4
size: NA
D: NA

CDR3: CATSDNNQPQHF
DNA: TGTGCCACCAGTGATAACAATCAGCCCCAGCATTTT
V: TRBV24-1
J: TRBJ1-5
size: NA
D: NA

CDR3: CASRLRNGDSPLHF
DNA: TGTGCCAGCAGGCTCAGGAACGGGGATTCACCCCTCCACTTT
V: TRBV6-5
J: TRBJ1-6
size: NA
D: NA

CDR3: CAISESGLEQYF
DNA: TGTGCCATCAGTGAGTCAGGGCTCGAGCAGTACTTC
V: TRBV10-3
J: TRBJ2-7
size: NA
D: NA

CDR3: CAWSVRTAETQYF
DNA: TGTGCCTGGAGTGTAAGGACAGCTGAGACCCAGTACTTC
V: TRBV30
J: TRBJ2-5
size: NA
D: NA

CDR3: CASSLAIPTGGKNYGYTF
DNA: TGCGCCAGCAGCTTGGCCATTCCCACAGGGGGCAAAAACTATGGCTACACCTTC
V: TRBV5-1
J: TRBJ1-2
size: NA
D: TRBD1

CDR3: CASSYARGGYEQYF
DNA: TGTGCCAGCAGTTACGCCCGGGGAGGCTACGAGCAGTACTTC
V: TRBV6-5
J: TRBJ2-7
size: NA
D: NA

CDR3: CASSYSTGEDTQYF
DNA: TGTGCCAGCAGTTACTCGACAGGGGAGGATACGCAGTATTTT
V: TRBV6-5
J: TRBJ2-3
size: NA
D: TRBD1

CDR3: CASSPLLGYEQYF
DNA: TGTGCCAGCTCACCACTATTAGGTTACGAGCAGTACTTC
V: TRBV18
J: TRBJ2-7
size: NA
D: NA

CDR3: CASMGGTGAFEQYF
DNA: TGTGCCAGCATGGGCGGGACAGGGGCCTTTGAGCAGTACTTC
V: TRBV21-1
J: TRBJ2-7
size: NA
D: NA

CDR3: CASSLVEVGTAGQYF
DNA: TGTGCCAGCAGCTTAGTGGAGGTTGGCACGGCGGGGCAGTACTTC
V: TRBV11-3
J: TRBJ2-7
size: NA
D: NA

CDR3: CASRPQGGDTEAFF
DNA: TGTGCCAGCAGGCCACAGGGGGGCGACACTGAAGCTTTCTTT
V: TRBV2
J: TRBJ1-1
size: NA
D: TRBD1

CDR3: CASSYATGNTEAFF
DNA: TGTGCCAGCAGTTACGCGACAGGGAACACTGAAGCTTTCTTT
V: TRBV6-6
J: TRBJ1-1
size: NA
D: NA

CDR3: CASSGENYGYTF
DNA: TGTGCCAGCAGCGGGGAGAACTATGGCTACACCTTC
V: TRBV7-9
J: TRBJ1-2
size: NA
D: NA

CDR3: CASSLIGTGSPEQFF
DNA: TGTGCCAGCAGCTTGATAGGGACAGGGTCCCCTGAGCAGTTCTTC
V: TRBV5-6
J: TRBJ2-1
size: NA
D: TRBD1

CDR3: CATSDTDRYTGELFF
DNA: TGTGCCACCAGTGATACCGACAGGTACACCGGGGAGCTGTTTTTT
V: TRBV24-1
J: TRBJ2-2
size: NA
D: NA

CDR3: CASSLEFSGESRYF
DNA: TGTGCCAGCAGCTTAGAATTTAGCGGGGAGTCCCGGTACTTC
V: TRBV7-9
J: TRBJ2-5
size: NA
D: TRBD2

CDR3: CSVLVTEQYF
DNA: TGCAGCGTTTTAGTAACCGAGCAGTACTTC
V: TRBV29-1
J: TRBJ2-7
size: NA
D: NA

CDR3: CASSVARQGASPLHF
DNA: TGTGCCAGCAGCGTAGCGAGGCAGGGGGCCTCACCCCTCCACTTT
V: TRBV9
J: TRBJ1-6
size: NA
D: TRBD1

CDR3: CASSLVPNEQFF
DNA: TGTGCCAGCAGCTTAGTGCCTAATGAGCAGTTCTTC
V: TRBV7-2
J: TRBJ2-1
size: NA
D: NA

CDR3: CASSGMTSGAEQFF
DNA: TGTGCCAGCAGCGGAATGACTAGCGGGGCCGAGCAGTTCTTC
V: TRBV3-1/TRBV3-2
J: TRBJ2-1
size: NA
D: TRBD2

CDR3: CASSPGTDNSPLHF
DNA: TGCGCCAGCAGTCCCGGGACGGATAATTCACCCCTCCACTTT
V: TRBV5-1
J: TRBJ1-6
size: NA
D: NA

CDR3: CASSLFGTETYEQYF
DNA: TGTGCCAGCAGTTTGTTCGGGACAGAGACCTACGAGCAGTACTTC
V: TRBV27
J: TRBJ2-7
size: NA
D: TRBD1

CDR3: CASSFPGQGKTDTQYF
DNA: TGTGCCAGCAGCTTCCCCGGACAGGGGAAAACAGATACGCAGTATTTT
V: TRBV11-3
J: TRBJ2-3
size: NA
D: TRBD1

CDR3: CASSMSPPPAEGYTF
DNA: TGTGCCAGCAGCATGTCCCCGCCGCCAGCGGAAGGCTACACCTTC
V: TRBV7-9
J: TRBJ1-2
size: NA
D: NA

CDR3: CASSLDRGRGISPLHF
DNA: TGCGCCAGCAGCTTGGACAGGGGGCGCGGGATTTCACCCCTCCACTTT
V: TRBV5-1
J: TRBJ1-6
size: few
D: TRBD1

CDR3: CASSLLGRDAGELFF
DNA: TGTGCCAGCAGCTTACTGGGCAGAGACGCCGGGGAGCTGTTTTTT
V: TRBV7-9
J: TRBJ2-2
size: NA
D: NA

CDR3: CATSEASGNTIYF
DNA: TGTGCCACCAGTGAGGCTTCTGGAAACACCATATATTTT
V: TRBV24-1
J: TRBJ1-3
size: NA
D: NA

CDR3: CASSQVRLAHEQYF
DNA: TGTGCCAGCAGCCAAGTTCGGCTAGCCCACGAGCAGTACTTC
V: TRBV3-1/TRBV3-2
J: TRBJ2-7
size: NA
D: NA

CDR3: CASSEGTGNTGELFF
DNA: TGTGCCAGCAGTGAGGGGACAGGGAACACCGGGGAGCTGTTTTTT
V: TRBV6-1
J: TRBJ2-2
size: NA
D: TRBD1

CDR3: CASSQEGQGRLTPLHF
DNA: TGTGCCAGCAGCCAAGAGGGACAGGGCAGGTTGACACCCCTCCACTTT
V: TRBV3-1/TRBV3-2
J: TRBJ1-6
size: NA
D: TRBD1

CDR3: CASSVEQRGTPLHF
DNA: TGTGCCAGCAGCGTAGAGCAGCGCGGAACACCCCTCCACTTT
V: TRBV9
J: TRBJ1-6
size: NA
D: NA

CDR3: CASSRLRYEQYF
DNA: TGTGCCAGCAGCCGTCTCAGGTACGAGCAGTACTTC
V: TRBV6-2/TRBV6-3
J: TRBJ2-7
size: NA
D: NA

CDR3: CASSSLKRGFEQYF
DNA: TGTGCCAGCAGCTCACTAAAGCGGGGGTTCGAGCAGTACTTC
V: TRBV11-3
J: TRBJ2-7
size: few
D: TRBD2

CDR3: CASSTGTGKTNEKLFF
DNA: TGCGCCAGCAGCACCGGGACAGGGAAGACTAATGAAAAACTGTTTTTT
V: TRBV5-1
J: TRBJ1-4
size: NA
D: TRBD1

CDR3: CASDSNGQNTEAFF
DNA: TGCGCCAGCGACTCTAACGGACAGAACACTGAAGCTTTCTTT
V: TRBV5-1
J: TRBJ1-1
size: NA
D: NA

CDR3: CASSEVGGRRSYTF
DNA: TGTGCCAGCAGTGAAGTTGGGGGTCGGCGGAGCTACACCTTC
V: TRBV6-1
J: TRBJ1-2
size: NA
D: NA

CDR3: CASSESMGQPQHF
DNA: TGTGCCAGCAGTGAATCCATGGGTCAGCCCCAGCATTTT
V: TRBV6-4
J: TRBJ1-5
size: NA
D: NA

CDR3: CASSLRTVEAFF
DNA: TGTGCCAGCAGCTTGAGGACGGTTGAAGCTTTCTTT
V: TRBV7-9
J: TRBJ1-1
size: few
D: NA

CDR3: CATSDFITLAKNIQYF
DNA: TGTGCCACCAGTGATTTCATTACGTTAGCCAAAAACATTCAGTACTTC
V: TRBV24-1
J: TRBJ2-4
size: NA
D: NA